The entry that follows covers one TCR beta chain sequence. Antigen specificity is unknown. V was pared by 5 bases and J by 5 bases, with 10 bases between. There are 13 residues in the CDR3. The germline CDR1 and CDR2 sequences are LNHDA and SQIVND (reference sequence). These data belong to a study of multiple sclerosis patients with progressive multifocal leukoencephalopathy. Whole-study findings and limits: Findings may reflect JC virus infection or just general immunocompromise. Expanded clones at PML onset predated and persisted through natalizumab therapy.

Produced via immunoSEQ multiplex PCR; TCRdb's table is partial and in-frame only. The data contain tens of thousands of clones, about 90% of them singletons. As to time point: time of PML onset. After about 15 to 60 months on natalizumab, the natalizumab-treated patients developed PML. The rearrangement links TRBV19 to TRBJ2-1; no clear D. The clonotype originates from a human donor with progressive multifocal leukoencephalopathy. Material: PBMCs, obtained from a patient treated with natalizumab. In DNA form, the CDR3 reads TGTGCCAGTAGTCCCGGGCCAAACAATGAGCAGTTCTTC. Translating gives CASSPGPNNEQFF.